A selection of T cell receptor beta chains follows, all from one sample in a study of blood T cell repertoires in COVID-19. Clones were sequenced by immunoSEQ multiplex PCR, and TCRdb holds only the in-frame ones, with some missing. The data contain tens of thousands of clones, around four fifths of them singletons. Input material: peripheral blood. The receptor source for this set is a man aged 45 to 65 with active COVID-19. The CDR3 runs from the conserved cysteine through the conserved F or W. A D gene is named only where the DNA matches it firmly. The size entry is marked missing in some rows and otherwise reads once, few, many or a size class.

D gene	V gene	J gene	clone size	CDR3 DNA	CDR3 protein
.	TRBV3-1/TRBV3-2	TRBJ1-2	.	TGTGCCAGCAGCCAAGAAGTAGGCAGGGGCTATGGCTACACCTTC	CASSQEVGRGYGYTF
.	TRBV24-1	TRBJ2-3	.	TGTGCCACTCGGGCAGCGGGCACAGATACGCAGTATTTT	CATRAAGTDTQYF
.	TRBV19	TRBJ2-1	.	TGTGCCAGTAGTATACAGGGGCGAATAAGCAATGAGCAGTTCTTC	CASSIQGRISNEQFF
.	TRBV28	TRBJ1-5	.	TGTGCCAGCAGTGTCAGGGATCAGCCCCAGCATTTT	CASSVRDQPQHF
.	TRBV5-1	TRBJ2-2	.	TGCGCCAGCAGCACCGGGACACCGAACACCGGGGAGCTGTTTTTT	CASSTGTPNTGELFF
.	TRBV30	TRBJ2-7	once	TGTGCCTGGGCAACCGGGACATTGGGGGAGCAGTACTTC	CAWATGTLGEQYF
.	TRBV6-5	TRBJ1-5	.	TGTGCCAGCAGAGTTCACGGAGGCCTATATCAGCCCCAGCATTTT	CASRVHGGLYQPQHF
.	TRBV12-3/TRBV12-4	TRBJ1-1	.	TGTGCCAGCAGTTTTTTAGATACCACTGAAGCTTTCTTT	CASSFLDTTEAFF
TRBD2	TRBV7-8	TRBJ2-1	.	TGTGCCAGCAGCGCAGGTTTAGCGGGAGTTCTGGAGCAGTTCTTC	CASSAGLAGVLEQFF
TRBD1	TRBV6-2/TRBV6-3	TRBJ1-3	.	TGTGCCAGCAGTTACACTCGGGACAGGGGATCCCCCCTTAGCTCTGGAAACACCATATATTTT	CASSYTRDRGSPLSSGNTIYF
TRBD2	TRBV7-8	TRBJ2-7	.	TGTGCCAGCAGCTTAGCGCTAGCTAGCGGGGGGATCTACGAGCAGTACTTC	CASSLALASGGIYEQYF